What follows describes a single T cell receptor beta chain. Its antigen is currently unknown. This entry belongs to a study of cytomegalovirus exposure and HLA in healthy donors. Whole-study results and caveats: Usually a TCR sequence was rare, but some public TCRs were found in many donors.

Primers: 60 Vbeta forward and 13 Jbeta reverse. Assay used: immunoSEQ multiplex PCR; TCRdb lists only in-frame clones, some missing. The sample has about 140,000 clones, just under 85% seen once; the top ten hold around 4.1%. Sequenced sample: PBMCs. This receptor was identified in a man aged 35-49 years in good health and CMV-seropositive.

CDR3 loop: CAWSRGGSYEQYF. The CDR3 bases are TGTGCCTGGAGCCGGGGGGGGTCCTACGAGCAGTACTTC. This rearrangement joins TRBV30 to TRBJ2-7; TRBD2 aligns across 8 bases. Trimming took 3 bases from V and 1 from J; bases not matched to a gene: 2. The CDR3 contains 13 residues. Germline V lookup: CDR1 GTSNPN, CDR2 SVGIG (reference sequence).